The clone carrying this T cell receptor (beta chain) was recorded at least ten times. The antigen remains undetermined. The data are from a study of T cells in Graves' hyperthyroidism and ophthalmopathy. Findings and limits, study-wide: The majority of expanded thyroid clonotypes above 0.001 also appeared in blood.

The CDR3 runs to 15 residues. CDR1 is SGDLS, CDR2 YYNGEE, per germline. V was clipped by 3 bases and J by 3 bases; unmatched bases: 2. Source material for PBMCs was over 8 ml fresh peripheral blood. RNA transcripts were the template for amplifying TCR beta CDR3 regions. HTBI primers drove first-round RT-PCR of the TCR CDR3. TCRdb recomputed calls from the multiplex PCR reads with MiXCR, one row per CDR3 protein. The sample consists of about 250,000 distinct CDR3 sequences, about 25% of them appearing once. The sample taken for sequencing was blood. This TCR came from a woman aged 40 to 55 with Graves' ophthalmopathy. The chain carries TRBV9 and TRBJ1-6; 8 bases match TRBD1. This chain's CDR3 is CASSGTGGYNSPLHF. The CDR3 DNA sequence: TGTGCCAGCAGCGGTACAGGGGGCTATAATTCACCCCTCCACTTT.